This T cell receptor beta chain was obtained from a study of metastatic and nonmetastatic thyroid tumors. The wider study: Peripheral blood and tumor or nodule samples from malignant and benign thyroid patients were compared. Study findings and constraints: It was reportedly found that TCR beta diversity was significantly higher in malignant thyroid tumors than in benign nodules, a difference seen in both blood and tumor samples.

This clone was seen repeatedly, ten times or more. As yet, its antigen is unknown. MiXCR reprocessed the PCR reads for TCRdb. Counted here are about 43,000 clones, approximately 10% occurring once; the ten biggest clones make up roughly 23%. The entire patient cohort was treatment-naive prior to thyroid surgery. This CDR3 is built from 13 residues. Germline CDR1 SNHLY, CDR2 FYNNEI. V lost 8 bases and J lost 2, with 12 bases in between. This chain uses TRBV2 with TRBJ1-1, with D uncertain. The clonotype comes from a female donor with papillary thyroid cancer or a benign thyroid nodule (not recorded which). Some clones in this sample may be carry-over from other donors' samples. The sequencing input was blood. CDR3 coding DNA: TGTGCCAGCCACCCCGGACTTAACACTGAAGCTTTCTTT. Translation gives CASHPGLNTEAFF.